A single sample gave rise to the 3 T cell receptor beta chains below, sequenced in a study of T-cell reconstitution after alpha-beta-depleted transplantation in children. Molecular barcoding with unique molecular identifiers was used for the TCRbeta library. TCRdb re-called the PCR reads through MiXCR, storing one row per CDR3 protein. This sample has about 400,000 distinct CDR3 sequences, with about 14% found just once. The sample was PBMCs, taken from the stem cell graft. The receptors derive from a human donor who donated a stem cell graft to a child with Fanconi anemia.

In its sample, this clonotype was seen many times. The rearrangement uses TRBV21-1 and TRBJ1-1; TRBD1, the table's D call, lacks a check against the DNA. TRBV21-1 is described as a pseudogene. The CDR3 runs to 17 residues. Written as DNA, the CDR3 is TGTGCCAGCAGCAAAAGGGCCGGAACAGGGGGGAACACTGAAGCTTTCTTT. This translates into CASSKRAGTGGNTEAFF.

This clonotype was counted a few times. V gene TRBV20-1 combines with J gene TRBJ2-3; D is perhaps TRBD2 (6 bases). Germline lookup yields CDR1 DFQATT and CDR2 SNEGSKA (reference sequence). The CDR3 sequence is 15 residues long. The V gene lost 4 bases and the J gene lost 3 bases, with 17 bases spanning the gap. This CDR3 reads CSATRTGTWTDTQYF. In DNA form, the CDR3 reads TGCAGTGCTACACGAACCGGGACTTGGACAGATACGCAGTATTTT.

The sample holds many counts of this clonotype. The chain links TRBV5-1 to TRBJ2-3, with 14 positions matching TRBD2. Germline CDR1 reads SGHRS; CDR2 reads YFSETQ. J lost 3 bases, V lost 4 bases, and 7 bases had no gene match. CDR3 length: 17 amino acids. DNA for the CDR3: TGCGCCAGCAGCATAGGACTAGCGGGGGGAAGGACAGATACGCAGTATTTT. Residues: CASSIGLAGGRTDTQYF.